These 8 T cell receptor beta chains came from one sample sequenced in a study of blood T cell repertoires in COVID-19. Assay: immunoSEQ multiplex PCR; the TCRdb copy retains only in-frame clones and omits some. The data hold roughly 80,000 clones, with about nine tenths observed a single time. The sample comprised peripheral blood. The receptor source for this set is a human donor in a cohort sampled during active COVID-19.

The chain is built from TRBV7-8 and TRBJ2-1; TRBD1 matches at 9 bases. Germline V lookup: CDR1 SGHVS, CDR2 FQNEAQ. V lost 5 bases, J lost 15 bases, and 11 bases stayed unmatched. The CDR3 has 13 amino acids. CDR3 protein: CASSPRDRGVPFF. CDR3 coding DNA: TGTGCCAGCAGCCCGAGAGACAGGGGGGTACCGTTCTTC.

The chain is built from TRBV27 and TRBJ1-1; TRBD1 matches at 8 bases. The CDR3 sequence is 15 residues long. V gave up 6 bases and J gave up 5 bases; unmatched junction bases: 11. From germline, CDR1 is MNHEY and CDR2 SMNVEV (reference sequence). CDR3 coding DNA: TGTGCCAGCAGCCTTTCCGGGACAGGAGGGACTGAAGCTTTCTTT. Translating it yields CASSLSGTGGTEAFF.

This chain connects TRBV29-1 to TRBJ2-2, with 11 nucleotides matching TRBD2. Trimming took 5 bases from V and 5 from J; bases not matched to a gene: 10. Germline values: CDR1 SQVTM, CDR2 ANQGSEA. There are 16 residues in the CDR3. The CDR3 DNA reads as TGCAGCGTTCTTAATAGCGGGAGGGCCGAGACCGGGGAGCTGTTTTTT. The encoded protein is CSVLNSGRAETGELFF.

The CDR3 region is CSASTSSYEQYF. CDR3 sequence (DNA): TGCAGTGCTAGTACCAGTTCCTACGAGCAGTACTTC. This chain uses TRBV20-1 with TRBJ2-7, with no clear D. CDR1 is DFQATT and CDR2 is SNEGSKA in the germline V gene (reference sequence). The V gene lost 3 bases and the J gene lost 1 base, with 7 bases spanning the gap. There are 12 residues in the CDR3.

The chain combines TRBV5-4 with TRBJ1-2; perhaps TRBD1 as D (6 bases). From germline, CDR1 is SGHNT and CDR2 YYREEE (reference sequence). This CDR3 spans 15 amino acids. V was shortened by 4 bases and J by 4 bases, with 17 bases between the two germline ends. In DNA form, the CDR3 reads TGTGCCAGCAGCGCCAGGGGAAGGGGGACCTATGGCTACACCTTC. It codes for CASSARGRGTYGYTF.

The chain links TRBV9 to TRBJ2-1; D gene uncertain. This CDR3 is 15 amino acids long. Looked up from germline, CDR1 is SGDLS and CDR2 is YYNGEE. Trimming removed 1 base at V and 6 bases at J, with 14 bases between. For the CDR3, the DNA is TGTGCCAGCAGCGTAACCACAGCCTTGGTCAATGAGCAGTTCTTC. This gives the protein CASSVTTALVNEQFF. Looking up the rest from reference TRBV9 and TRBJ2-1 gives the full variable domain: DSGVTQTPKHLITATGQRVTLRCSPRSGDLSVYWYQQSLDQGLQFLIQYYNGEERAKGNILERFSAQQFPDLHSELNLSSLELGDSALYFCASSVTTALVNEQFFGPGTRLTVL.

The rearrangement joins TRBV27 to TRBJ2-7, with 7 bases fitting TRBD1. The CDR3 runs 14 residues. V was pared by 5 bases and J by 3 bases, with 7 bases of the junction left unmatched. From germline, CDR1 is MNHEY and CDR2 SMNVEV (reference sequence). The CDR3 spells CASSNRGPHYEQYF. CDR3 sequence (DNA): TGTGCCAGCAGTAACAGGGGCCCCCACTACGAGCAGTACTTC.

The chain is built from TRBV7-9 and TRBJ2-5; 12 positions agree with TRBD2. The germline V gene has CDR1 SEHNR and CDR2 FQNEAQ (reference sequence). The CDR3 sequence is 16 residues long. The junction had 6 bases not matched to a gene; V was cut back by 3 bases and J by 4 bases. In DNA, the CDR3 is TGTGCCAGCAGCTTCTCTAGCGGGAGGGCCTCAGAGACCCAGTACTTC. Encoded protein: CASSFSSGRASETQYF.